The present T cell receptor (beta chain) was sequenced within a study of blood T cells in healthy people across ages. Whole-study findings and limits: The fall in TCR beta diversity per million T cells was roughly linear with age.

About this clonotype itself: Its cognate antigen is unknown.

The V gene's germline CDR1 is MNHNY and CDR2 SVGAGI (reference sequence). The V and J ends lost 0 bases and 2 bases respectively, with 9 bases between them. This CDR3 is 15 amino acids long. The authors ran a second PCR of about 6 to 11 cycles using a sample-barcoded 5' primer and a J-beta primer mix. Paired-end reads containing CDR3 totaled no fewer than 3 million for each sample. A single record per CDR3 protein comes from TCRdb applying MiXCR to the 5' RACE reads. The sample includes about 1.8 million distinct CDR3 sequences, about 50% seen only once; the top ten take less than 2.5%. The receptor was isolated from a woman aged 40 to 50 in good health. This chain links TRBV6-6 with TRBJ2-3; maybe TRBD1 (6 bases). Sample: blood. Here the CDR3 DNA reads TGTGCCAGCAGTTACTCTGAGGGGGACACAGATACGCAGTATTTT. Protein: CASSYSEGDTDTQYF.